The rows below give T cell receptor beta chains drawn from one sample of a study of CD8 T cells in Susac syndrome. Each CDR3 protein is one row after TCRdb ran MiXCR on the immunoSEQ multiplex PCR reads. The data show some 120,000 distinct CDR3 sequences, about 95% seen once. The sequencing input was CD4+ T cells from PBMCs. The source is a human donor in good health. Both conserved end residues are part of each CDR3. The order of the fields is clone size, V gene, J gene, D gene, CDR3 DNA, CDR3 protein. The D gene is left open where the match is weak. Clone sizes are given selectively: once, few, many, or a class where the clone is expanded.

size: -; V: TRBV19; J: TRBJ2-7; D: TRBD1; DNA: TGTGCCAGTAGTCAATCCCCGGACAGGGGGCTTGGCGAGCAGTACTTC; CDR3: CASSQSPDRGLGEQYF
size: -; V: TRBV6-5; J: TRBJ2-1; D: -; DNA: TGTGCCAGCAGTTATAGGTCTGAGCAGTTCTTC; CDR3: CASSYRSEQFF
size: -; V: TRBV3-1; J: TRBJ2-3; D: TRBD2; DNA: TGTGCCAGCAGCCCCGGAGCGGGGGCAGATACGCAGTATTTT; CDR3: CASSPGAGADTQYF
size: -; V: TRBV12-3/TRBV12-4; J: TRBJ2-2; D: TRBD1; DNA: TGTGCCAGCAGTCAACAGGGGCCAGACACCGGGGAGCTGTTTTTT; CDR3: CASSQQGPDTGELFF
size: -; V: TRBV5-6; J: TRBJ2-1; D: -; DNA: TGTGCCAGCAGCTTCCGAGAGATTCAGTTCTTC; CDR3: CASSFREIQFF
size: -; V: TRBV7-9; J: TRBJ2-7; D: -; DNA: TGTGCCAGCAGCTTAGCTTCGGGAAAGTACGAGCAGTACTTC; CDR3: CASSLASGKYEQYF
size: -; V: TRBV11-2; J: TRBJ2-2; D: -; DNA: TGTGCCAGCAGCTTAGGAGGGCAGGGTAACACCGGGGAGCTGTTTTTT; CDR3: CASSLGGQGNTGELFF
size: -; V: TRBV5-1; J: TRBJ2-3; D: TRBD2; DNA: TGCGCCAGCAGCTTGGCCGTTCCGGGAGGGGATACGCAGTATTTT; CDR3: CASSLAVPGGDTQYF
size: -; V: TRBV5-1; J: TRBJ2-3; D: -; DNA: TGCGCCAGCAGCTTAAACACAGATACGCAGTATTTT; CDR3: CASSLNTDTQYF
size: once; V: TRBV7-9; J: TRBJ1-2; D: TRBD1; DNA: TGTGCCAGCAGCCTTTCCAGGACAGGGGCTGGCTACACCTTC; CDR3: CASSLSRTGAGYTF
size: -; V: TRBV19; J: TRBJ1-5; D: -; DNA: TGTGCCAGTAGTACGACCGCCGGGGTGTCGGGGCAGCCCCAGCATTTT; CDR3: CASSTTAGVSGQPQHF
size: -; V: TRBV9; J: TRBJ2-3; D: TRBD2; DNA: TGTGCCAGCAGCCCAGGACTAGCGGACCCCCGTACAGATACGCAGTATTTT; CDR3: CASSPGLADPRTDTQYF
size: -; V: TRBV14; J: TRBJ1-6; D: TRBD1; DNA: TGTGCCAGCAGCCAAGAAAACCAGGGGGCATGGAATTCACCCCTCCACTTT; CDR3: CASSQENQGAWNSPLHF
size: -; V: TRBV30; J: TRBJ1-3; D: -; DNA: TGTGCCTGGAGTTCCGGAAGCTCTGGAAACACCATATATTTT; CDR3: CAWSSGSSGNTIYF
size: -; V: TRBV4-1; J: TRBJ2-2; D: -; DNA: TGCGCCAGCAGCCAAGATTTGGGGATGACCGGGGAGCTGTTTTTT; CDR3: CASSQDLGMTGELFF
size: -; V: TRBV6-1; J: TRBJ2-1; D: TRBD2; DNA: TGTGCCAGCAGGAGGCGGACTAGCGGGGAAGGGAATGAGCAGTTCTTC; CDR3: CASRRRTSGEGNEQFF
size: few; V: TRBV20-1; J: TRBJ1-2; D: -; DNA: TGCAGTGCTAGTCGGGACACCATGAACTATGGCTACACCTTC; CDR3: CSASRDTMNYGYTF
size: -; V: TRBV20-1; J: TRBJ2-1; D: TRBD1; DNA: TGCAGAGTACAGGGGGCGCGTATATGGAATGAGCAGTTCTTC; CDR3: CRVQGARIWNEQFF
size: -; V: TRBV2; J: TRBJ1-1; D: -; DNA: TGTGCCATCCGGGCCGTGGAGGTCACTGAAGCTTTCTTT; CDR3: CAIRAVEVTEAFF
size: -; V: TRBV6-1; J: TRBJ2-1; D: TRBD2; DNA: TGTGCCAGCAGGTCCGGGACTAGCGGGATTGGCTCCTACAATGAGCAGTTCTTC; CDR3: CASRSGTSGIGSYNEQFF
size: -; V: TRBV5-1; J: TRBJ2-2; D: -; DNA: TGCGCCAGCAGCTTGGGAGGGGTCGCCGGGGAGCTGTTTTTT; CDR3: CASSLGGVAGELFF
size: -; V: TRBV9; J: TRBJ2-5; D: -; DNA: TGTGCCAGCAGCGTAGAAGTCGGGAGAGGTGAGACCCAGTACTTC; CDR3: CASSVEVGRGETQYF
size: -; V: TRBV5-1; J: TRBJ2-1; D: TRBD2; DNA: TGCGCCAGCAGCTTGTGGGCGGGAGCGGTCAATGAGCAGTTCTTC; CDR3: CASSLWAGAVNEQFF
size: -; V: TRBV20-1; J: TRBJ2-5; D: -; DNA: TGCAGTGCTAGAGATGGTGCGGCCCAAGAGACCCAGTACTTC; CDR3: CSARDGAAQETQYF
size: -; V: TRBV7-8; J: TRBJ2-5; D: TRBD2; DNA: TGTGCCAGCAGACATAGCCGTAGCGGGAGTCGGCAAGAGACCCAGTACTTC; CDR3: CASRHSRSGSRQETQYF
size: -; V: TRBV20-1; J: TRBJ1-5; D: -; DNA: TGCAGTGCCAAAACCAGGGATGGCAATCAGCCCCAGCATTTT; CDR3: CSAKTRDGNQPQHF
size: -; V: TRBV6-1; J: TRBJ2-7; D: -; DNA: TGTGCCAGCAGGAAAGACGGCTCCTACGAGCAGTACTTC; CDR3: CASRKDGSYEQYF
size: -; V: TRBV20-1; J: TRBJ1-6; D: -; DNA: TGCAGTGAAAGAGGCAGGGGAAATAATTCACCCCTCCACTTT; CDR3: CSERGRGNNSPLHF
size: -; V: TRBV6-2/TRBV6-3; J: TRBJ1-6; D: -; DNA: TGTGCCAGCAGTTCCAATGGGGACTTGGGTCTCCACTTT; CDR3: CASSSNGDLGLHF
size: -; V: TRBV5-1; J: TRBJ2-5; D: -; DNA: TGCGCCAGCAGCCGGGCCCCGGGACAAGAGACCCAGTACTTC; CDR3: CASSRAPGQETQYF
size: -; V: TRBV3-1; J: TRBJ2-5; D: -; DNA: TGTGCCAGCAGCCAGAGCTACCAAGAGACCCAGTACTTC; CDR3: CASSQSYQETQYF
size: -; V: TRBV7-3; J: TRBJ2-3; D: -; DNA: TGTGCCAGCAGCTTAAGCTTTGGCCCCACAGATACGCAGTATTTT; CDR3: CASSLSFGPTDTQYF
size: -; V: TRBV6-1; J: TRBJ1-4; D: -; DNA: TGTGCCAGCAGTGACGGGGTTTCCTCTAATGAAAAACTGTTTTTT; CDR3: CASSDGVSSNEKLFF
size: once; V: TRBV7-9; J: TRBJ2-3; D: TRBD1; DNA: TGTGCCAGCAGCTTTCGGCAGGGGGCGGATACGCAGTATTTT; CDR3: CASSFRQGADTQYF
size: once; V: TRBV3-1; J: TRBJ1-1; D: -; DNA: TGTGCCAGCAGCCGGGCGCCGGCGAACACTGAAGCTTTCTTT; CDR3: CASSRAPANTEAFF
size: -; V: TRBV9; J: TRBJ2-3; D: -; DNA: TGTGCCAGCAGCGTAGGGGCAGAGAGCACAGATACGCAGTATTTT; CDR3: CASSVGAESTDTQYF
size: -; V: TRBV7-7; J: TRBJ2-3; D: TRBD2; DNA: TGTGCTAGCAGCTTAGCCCAGGGAGGGCCAGATACGCAGTATTTT; CDR3: CASSLAQGGPDTQYF
size: -; V: TRBV12-3/TRBV12-4; J: TRBJ1-3; D: -; DNA: TGTGCCAGCAGGACGCCAGCCTCTGGAAACACCATATATTTT; CDR3: CASRTPASGNTIYF
size: -; V: TRBV7-9; J: TRBJ1-1; D: -; DNA: TGTGCCAGCAGCTTAGACAGATGGGGACCTGAAGCTTTCTTT; CDR3: CASSLDRWGPEAFF
size: -; V: TRBV3-1; J: TRBJ1-2; D: -; DNA: TGTGCCAGCAGCCAAGGTCCCAGTTCCTATGGCTACACCTTC; CDR3: CASSQGPSSYGYTF
size: -; V: TRBV5-1; J: TRBJ2-1; D: -; DNA: TGCGCCAGCAGCTTGGCCCGGGGTAGCGGAGGGTATGAGCAGTTCTTC; CDR3: CASSLARGSGGYEQFF
size: -; V: TRBV6-1; J: TRBJ1-1; D: -; DNA: TGTGCCAGCAGGATCCGGGACGGTAACACTGAAGCTTTCTTT; CDR3: CASRIRDGNTEAFF
size: few; V: TRBV6-2/TRBV6-3; J: TRBJ2-7; D: -; DNA: TGTGCCAGCAGTTACCCAGGGGCGAACCACGAGCAGTACTTC; CDR3: CASSYPGANHEQYF
size: -; V: TRBV27; J: TRBJ1-6; D: TRBD1; DNA: TGTGCCAGCAGTCCTCATGGGGACAGCAACAATAATTCACCCCTCCACTTT; CDR3: CASSPHGDSNNNSPLHF
size: -; V: TRBV9; J: TRBJ2-3; D: TRBD2; DNA: TGTGCCAGCAGCGTATCGCTAGCGGATAGCACAGATACGCAGTATTTT; CDR3: CASSVSLADSTDTQYF
size: once; V: TRBV9; J: TRBJ2-6; D: -; DNA: TGTGCCAGCAGCGTAGCTACGAGCGGGTTCCCTTCTGGGGCCAACGTCCTGACTTTC; CDR3: CASSVATSGFPSGANVLTF
size: few; V: TRBV3-1; J: TRBJ1-3; D: -; DNA: TGTGCCAGCAGCCTCAGGGGTTCTGGAAACACCATATATTTT; CDR3: CASSLRGSGNTIYF
size: -; V: TRBV12-5; J: TRBJ2-2; D: TRBD2; DNA: TGTGCTAGCATCCCGAGCGGGAGCACCGGGGAGCTGTTTTTT; CDR3: CASIPSGSTGELFF
size: -; V: TRBV12-3/TRBV12-4; J: TRBJ1-4; D: -; DNA: TGTGCCAGCAGTTTATCACAGAATGAAAAACTGTTTTTT; CDR3: CASSLSQNEKLFF
size: few; V: TRBV29-1; J: TRBJ2-7; D: -; DNA: TGCAGCGTTGGCAGGAGCTCCTACGAGCAGTACTTC; CDR3: CSVGRSSYEQYF
size: -; V: TRBV10-3; J: TRBJ2-7; D: TRBD1; DNA: TGTGCCATCAGTGAGGCCCAGGGGGCAGAAGAGCAGTACTTC; CDR3: CAISEAQGAEEQYF
size: -; V: TRBV11-2; J: TRBJ2-1; D: TRBD2; DNA: TGTGCCAGCAGCTTAGATACTAGCGGGACTCGTGAGCAGTTCTTC; CDR3: CASSLDTSGTREQFF
size: -; V: TRBV6-5; J: TRBJ2-7; D: -; DNA: TGTGCCAGCAGGGGCGGCTCGGGAAGCTCCTACGAGCAGTACTTC; CDR3: CASRGGSGSSYEQYF
size: -; V: TRBV24-1; J: TRBJ2-7; D: -; DNA: TGTGCCACCAGTCCGACCCCTACTTGGGGGGCAGGATACGAGCAGTACTTC; CDR3: CATSPTPTWGAGYEQYF
size: -; V: TRBV9; J: TRBJ2-4; D: -; DNA: TGTGCCAGCAGCGTACTAGCCGTAGGGAACATTCAGTACTTC; CDR3: CASSVLAVGNIQYF
size: -; V: TRBV20-1; J: TRBJ1-1; D: TRBD1; DNA: TGCAGTGCTCCAAAACAGGGGTACACTGAAGCTTTCTTT; CDR3: CSAPKQGYTEAFF
size: -; V: TRBV5-1; J: TRBJ2-7; D: TRBD1; DNA: TGCGCCAGCAGCTCGGGACAGGGGGAGCACGAGCAGTACTTC; CDR3: CASSSGQGEHEQYF
size: -; V: TRBV6-6; J: TRBJ2-3; D: -; DNA: TGTGCCAGCAGCCAAGGGGAACTTCCAGATACGCAGTATTTT; CDR3: CASSQGELPDTQYF